One sample yielded the 25 T cell receptor beta chains listed below, sequenced in a study of T cells in Graves' hyperthyroidism and ophthalmopathy (dated by TCRdb to about 2019). Receptor amplification or capture employed multiplex PCR. Instrument on record: Illumina HiSeq 2000. The TCR beta CDR3 regions were amplified from the RNA transcripts. For the first round of RT-PCR on the TCR CDR3, the HTBI primer set was used together with the Qiagen OneStep RT-PCR kit. The public reads were reanalyzed by TCRdb: fastp trimming at Q25, MiXCR alignment, in-frame beta chains only. Each record represents a unique CDR3 protein, reported with the most common genes and DNA among its rows. Across this sample there are approximately 430,000 distinct CDR3 sequences, with roughly 15% seen only once. The ten largest account for roughly 13% of the sample. The sequencing sample was made of blood. The receptor set was obtained from a man younger than 35 with Graves' ophthalmopathy.

This sequence joins TRBV6-1 and TRBJ2-7; possibly TRBD1 for D (6 bases). Trimming shortened V by 6 bases and J by 0 bases, and 18 bases separated the two germline ends. CDR3 size: 16 residues. The V gene's germline CDR1 is MNHNS and CDR2 SASEGT. The CDR3 DNA sequence: TGTGCCAGCAGCCCTGGGGACACTTCGAGCTCCTACGAGCAGTACTTC. Protein: CASSPGDTSSSYEQYF.

This clonotype has at least ten counts. This chain connects TRBV11-3 to TRBJ2-5; TRBD1 is a possible D gene (7 bases). This CDR3 has 15 amino acids. The ends were cut back, 1 base at V and 5 bases at J, with 14 bases in the middle. Germline V gene lookup returns CDR1 SGHNT and CDR2 YENEEA. The CDR3 nucleotides are TGTGCCAGCAGCTTAGGACAGGGAGGCTTGGAGACCCAGTACTTC. It specifies CASSLGQGGLETQYF.

In this sample, this clonotype turned up many times. This chain connects TRBV29-1 to TRBJ2-5; 10 bases fit TRBD2. After removal of 7 bases from V and 5 bases from J, the junction contained 13 bases not matched to a gene. The CDR3 is 15 amino acids. CDR1 is SQVTM and CDR2 is ANQGSEA in the germline V gene. CDR3: CSAFLAGDPMETQYF. The CDR3 DNA sequence: TGCAGCGCCTTCCTAGCGGGAGACCCCATGGAGACCCAGTACTTC.

V and J are TRBV19 and TRBJ2-5; D unclear. V lost 4 bases, J lost 10 bases, and 10 bases lay in between. Germline V gene sequence: CDR1 LNHDA, CDR2 SQIVND (reference sequence). The CDR3 sequence is 11 residues long. CDR3 DNA: TGTGCCAGTAGTAAAAACAGAGACCAGTACTTC. Its protein is CASSKNRDQYF. Full variable domain (remainder filled in from reference TRBV19 and TRBJ2-5): DGGITQSPKYLFRKEGQNVTLSCEQNLNHDAMYWYRQDPGQGLRLIYYSQIVNDFQKGDIAEGYSVSREKKESFPLTVTSAQKNPTAFYLCASSKNRDQYFGPGTRLLVL.

In regard to this clonotype: A much larger clonotype is one base distant, so this may be a read error. The chain combines TRBV7-9 with TRBJ2-1; no reliable D call. The DNA matches TRBJ2-7 better at its end, which makes the J call doubtful. The germline gives CDR1 SEHNR, CDR2 FQNEAQ (reference sequence). This CDR3 has 14 amino acids. CDR3 sequence (DNA): TGTGCCAGCGATGATTTGGCCGTTAACAATGAGCAGTACTTC. This gives the protein CASDDLAVNNEQYF.

This clonotype was observed at least ten times. This sequence joins TRBV12-3 or TRBV12-4 and TRBJ1-1; D is ambiguous. Trimming removed 3 bases from V and 3 bases from J, with 8 bases in between. This CDR3 has 13 residues. The CDR3 sequence: CASSLGEHTEAFF. The CDR3 DNA reads as TGTGCCAGCAGTTTGGGCGAACACACTGAAGCTTTCTTT.

This clonotype has ten or more counts. This chain joins TRBV4-1 and TRBJ2-1; D is uncertain. The CDR3 spans 15 residues. The V end was cut by 0 bases, the J end by 6 bases, with 12 bases between. Germline-derived CDR1 and CDR2 are MGHRA and YSYEKL. The CDR3 reads CASSQDGTRTNEQFF. For the CDR3, the DNA is TGCGCCAGCAGCCAAGATGGTACAAGAACCAATGAGCAGTTCTTC.

This clonotype was picked up many times. V is TRBV20-1 and J is TRBJ2-7; possibly TRBD2 for D (7 bases). Germline loops: CDR1 DFQATT, CDR2 SNEGSKA (reference sequence). The ends were cut back, 6 bases at V and 5 bases at J, with 20 bases in the middle. The CDR3 has 14 residues. In nucleotides, the CDR3 is TGCAGTGCGAGTCTAGCGGTAGGGGGGCACGAGCAGTACTTC. It is translated as CSASLAVGGHEQYF.

This clonotype was recorded at least ten times. The V gene is TRBV3-1, the J gene TRBJ2-5, with D hard to call. With 5 bases removed from V and 5 bases from J, the gap between germline ends came to 18 bases. Germline loops: CDR1 LGHDT, CDR2 YNNKEL (reference sequence). The CDR3 length is 15 residues. The CDR3 loop is CASSEDHRPRETQYF. The CDR3 DNA reads TGTGCCAGCAGCGAGGACCATAGACCCCGTGAGACCCAGTACTTC.

The chain recombines TRBV28 with TRBJ1-3, with 7 bases aligning to TRBD1. Germline V gives CDR1 MDHEN, CDR2 SYDVKM. CDR3 size: 18 residues. V trimming: 2 bases; J trimming: 0 bases; junction bases outside the gene matches: 10. In nucleotides, the CDR3 is TGTGCCAGCAGTTTAGGAGGGACAGCCGTAAACTCTGGAAACACCATATATTTT. This codes for CASSLGGTAVNSGNTIYF.

This clonotype has a handful of counts. The chain carries TRBV9 and TRBJ2-1, with TRBD2 matching 11 bases. V lost 0 bases, J lost 6 bases, and 5 bases stayed unmatched. Germline V gene data show CDR1 as SGDLS and CDR2 as YYNGEE. The CDR3 is made up of 16 amino acids. The CDR3 DNA reads TGTGCCAGCAGCGTAGGGGCTAGCGGGAGGATCAATGAGCAGTTCTTC. Protein: CASSVGASGRINEQFF.

This clonotype was recorded many times. The V and J genes are TRBV24-1 and TRBJ2-5; 7 bases line up with TRBD1. The V segment lost 6 bases and the J segment 2 bases; nucleotides outside the gene matches: 11. Per germline, CDR1 KGHDR and CDR2 SFDVKD. The length of the CDR3 is 16 residues. The CDR3 protein is CATSRQGAAVQETQYF. DNA for the CDR3: TGTGCCACCAGTAGACAGGGTGCTGCCGTACAAGAGACCCAGTACTTC.

This clonotype has at least ten counts. CDR3 sequence: CASSRNQGGETQYF. The CDR3 nucleotides are TGTGCCAGCAGCCGAAATCAGGGTGGCGAGACCCAGTACTTC. This rearrangement joins TRBV12-3 or TRBV12-4 to TRBJ2-5, with D maybe TRBD1 (5 bases). Trimming shortened V by 6 bases and J by 5 bases, and 16 bases separated the two germline ends. The CDR3 covers 14 residues.

In its sample, this clonotype was seen many times. J is TRBJ2-7 and V is TRBV7-8; D not certain. The V end lost 0 bases, the J end lost 5 bases, and 11 bases lay between the germline ends. Germline V gives CDR1 SGHVS, CDR2 FQNEAQ. The CDR3 covers 14 residues. For the CDR3, the DNA is TGTGCCAGCAGCTTAGCGTGGGGTACCCACGAGCAGTACTTC. Its protein product is CASSLAWGTHEQYF.

This clonotype was seen many times. This chain uses TRBV6-1 with TRBJ2-1, with TRBD2 matching 8 bases. The germline CDR1 and CDR2 sequences are MNHNS and SASEGT. The CDR3 runs to 16 residues. With 6 bases clipped from V and 2 bases from J, the junction kept 9 bases outside the gene matches. The CDR3 DNA sequence: TGTGCCAGCAGCCGGGGACTAGAGGTCACCTACAATGAGCAGTTCTTC. Translated: CASSRGLEVTYNEQFF.

This clonotype was seen ten or more times. The chain combines TRBV12-3 or TRBV12-4 with TRBJ1-1; D is uncertain. With 3 bases removed from V and 4 bases from J, the gap between germline ends came to 9 bases. The CDR3 runs to 13 residues. This CDR3 reads CASSFAGGTEAFF. Written as DNA, the CDR3 is TGTGCCAGCAGTTTTGCGGGAGGCACTGAAGCTTTCTTT.

This clonotype was counted at least ten times. The chain joins TRBV3-1 to TRBJ1-1; D is ambiguous. Germline V CDR1 and CDR2: LGHDT, YNNKEL (reference sequence). The CDR3 contains 13 residues. V dropped 3 bases and J dropped 5 bases, with 10 bases sitting between them. Here the CDR3 reads CASSHTGGTEAFF. The CDR3 DNA reads TGTGCCAGCAGCCATACCGGAGGAACTGAAGCTTTCTTT.

A few counts support this clonotype. The chain recombines TRBV9 with TRBJ1-1, with a weak D call TRBD1 (6 bases). Per germline, CDR1 SGDLS and CDR2 YYNGEE. This CDR3 has 12 amino acids. V lost 7 bases, J lost 3 bases, and 10 bases lay in between. The CDR3 is CASRKGDTEAFF. DNA for the CDR3: TGTGCCAGCCGTAAGGGGGACACTGAAGCTTTCTTT.

A few counts support this clonotype. The gene calls are TRBV28 and TRBJ1-1, with 9 bases lining up with TRBD1. After removal of 5 bases from V and 3 bases from J, the junction contained 10 bases not matched to a gene. There are 16 residues in the CDR3. Germline CDR1 reads MDHEN; CDR2 reads SYDVKM. DNA for the CDR3: TGTGCCAGCAGTAATACAGGGGGCTTTTTGGACACTGAAGCTTTCTTT. The encoded protein is CASSNTGGFLDTEAFF.

J is TRBJ2-1 and V is TRBV3-1; 11 bases are a match to TRBD2. The V gene end was trimmed by 3 bases and the J gene end by 8 bases; junction bases not matched to a gene: 9. This CDR3 has 16 amino acids. CDR1 and CDR2 from the germline V gene are LGHDT and YNNKEL (reference sequence). DNA for the CDR3: TGTGCCAGCAGCCAGATTACTAGCGGGAGTTTAGATGAGCAGTTCTTC. Amino acids: CASSQITSGSLDEQFF.

This clonotype has a count of ten or more. The rearrangement links TRBV5-1 to TRBJ2-1; D gene unclear. The germline V and J ends were trimmed by 0 bases and 5 bases, with 9 bases remaining between them. This CDR3 comprises 14 residues. Looked up from germline, CDR1 is SGHRS and CDR2 is YFSETQ. Here the CDR3 reads CASSLGSLDNEQFF. The CDR3 region has the DNA TGCGCCAGCAGCTTGGGTTCGCTGGACAATGAGCAGTTCTTC.

The chain joins TRBV2 to TRBJ2-7; TRBD2 agrees at 16 bases. The length of the CDR3 is 16 residues. The junction had 5 bases not matched to a gene; V was cut back by 9 bases and J by 0 bases. Germline lookup yields CDR1 SNHLY and CDR2 FYNNEI. DNA for the CDR3: TGTGCCAGGGGACTAGCGGGAGGGCCTCCCTCCTACGAGCAGTACTTC. This translates into CARGLAGGPPSYEQYF.

At least ten counts were recorded for this clonotype. The chain links TRBV2 to TRBJ2-1, with TRBD2 matching over 8 bases. The CDR3 is made up of 14 amino acids. The junction had 9 bases not matched to a gene; V was cut back by 8 bases and J by 6 bases. The germline gives CDR1 SNHLY, CDR2 FYNNEI. The CDR3 protein is CASRAGRVGNEQFF. DNA for the CDR3: TGTGCCAGCCGGGCCGGGAGGGTGGGCAATGAGCAGTTCTTC.

The rearrangement joins TRBV20-1 to TRBJ2-1, with 9 bases identical to TRBD2. In germline, CDR1 is DFQATT, CDR2 SNEGSKA (reference sequence). There are 15 residues in the CDR3. Trimming took 0 bases from V and 9 from J; bases not matched to a gene: 9. The CDR3 sequence: CSARDSAGGLGEQFF. The CDR3 nucleotides are TGCAGTGCTAGAGATTCAGCGGGAGGACTCGGTGAGCAGTTCTTC.

This clonotype was seen many times. The chain couples TRBV28 to TRBJ2-5, with 9 bases identical to TRBD1. Germline V gives CDR1 MDHEN, CDR2 SYDVKM. V lost 4 bases and J lost 5; bases outside the gene matches: 8. This CDR3 spans 15 amino acids. CDR3 region: CASSSLTGGGETQYF. CDR3 in DNA: TGTGCCAGCAGTTCCCTGACAGGGGGGGGCGAGACCCAGTACTTC.